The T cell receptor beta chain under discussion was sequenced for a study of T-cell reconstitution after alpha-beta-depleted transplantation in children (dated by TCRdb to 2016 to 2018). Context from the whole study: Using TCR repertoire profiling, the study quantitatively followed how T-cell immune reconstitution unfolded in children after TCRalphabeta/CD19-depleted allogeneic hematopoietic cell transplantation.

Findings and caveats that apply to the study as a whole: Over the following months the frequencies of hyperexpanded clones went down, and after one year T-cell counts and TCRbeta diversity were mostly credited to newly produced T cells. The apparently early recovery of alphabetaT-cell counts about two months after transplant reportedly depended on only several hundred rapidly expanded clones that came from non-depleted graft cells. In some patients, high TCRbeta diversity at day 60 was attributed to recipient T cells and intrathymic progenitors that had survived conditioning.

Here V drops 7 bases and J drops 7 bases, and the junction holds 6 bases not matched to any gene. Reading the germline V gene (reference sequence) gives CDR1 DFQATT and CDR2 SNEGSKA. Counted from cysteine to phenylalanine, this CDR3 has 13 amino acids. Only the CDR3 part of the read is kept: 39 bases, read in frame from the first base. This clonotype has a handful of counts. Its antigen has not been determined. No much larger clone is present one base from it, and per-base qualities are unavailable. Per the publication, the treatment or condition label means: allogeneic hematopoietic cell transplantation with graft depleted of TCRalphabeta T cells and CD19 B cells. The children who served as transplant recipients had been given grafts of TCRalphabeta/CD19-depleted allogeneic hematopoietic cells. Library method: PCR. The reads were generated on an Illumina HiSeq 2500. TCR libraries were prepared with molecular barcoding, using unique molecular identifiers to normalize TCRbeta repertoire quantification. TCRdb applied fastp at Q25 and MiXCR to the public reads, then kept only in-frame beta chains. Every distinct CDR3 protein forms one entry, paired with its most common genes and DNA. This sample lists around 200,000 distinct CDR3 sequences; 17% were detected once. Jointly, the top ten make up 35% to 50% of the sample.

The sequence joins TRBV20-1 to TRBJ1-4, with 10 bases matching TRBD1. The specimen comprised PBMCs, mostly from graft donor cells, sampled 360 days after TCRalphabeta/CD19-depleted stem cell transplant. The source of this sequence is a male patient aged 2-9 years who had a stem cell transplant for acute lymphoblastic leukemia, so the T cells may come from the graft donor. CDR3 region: CSGQGAGGEKLFF. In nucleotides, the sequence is TGCAGTGGACAGGGGGCGGGCGGTGAAAAACTGTTTTTT.